These 17 T cell receptor beta chains originate from one sample sequenced in a study of breast tumors, draining lymph nodes, adjacent tissues. Via MiXCR, TCRdb re-called the multiplex PCR reads, giving one row per CDR3 protein. Here the sample spans about 15,000 distinct CDR3 sequences, approximately 50% being singletons. The sample taken for sequencing was tumor-adjacent breast tissue. The receptors originated from a female donor with breast cancer. Some clones in this sample may be carry-over from other donors' samples.

Within the sample, this clonotype is medium-sized. Here the CDR3 DNA reads TGTGCCAGCAGTCGACCACAGGGAAACGAGCAGTACTTC. Protein sequence: CASSRPQGNEQYF. The V gene is TRBV6-6, the J gene TRBJ2-7, with TRBD1 as a possible D gene (6 bases). The V gene's germline CDR1 is MNHNY and CDR2 SVGAGI (reference sequence). The CDR3 runs to 13 residues. V gave up 5 bases and J gave up 5 bases, with 13 bases separating them.

This clonotype was recorded at least ten times. The chain has TRBV10-3 and TRBJ1-5; 8 bases fit TRBD1. The germline CDR1 and CDR2 sequences are ENHRY and SYGVKD. V shed 2 bases and J 2 bases; nucleotides not matched to a gene: 2. This CDR3 spans 15 amino acids. The CDR3 nucleotides read TGTGCCATCAGTGAGACAGGGGGTGGCAATCAGCCCCAGCATTTT. The encoded protein is CAISETGGGNQPQHF.

CDR3 coding DNA: TGTGCCAGCAGTTATAGCGGGAGGCTCGGGGCCAACGTCCTGACTTTC. It is translated as CASSYSGRLGANVLTF. The chain employs TRBV27 and TRBJ2-6; the match to TRBD2 covers 10 bases. The V gene's germline CDR1 is MNHEY and CDR2 SMNVEV (reference sequence). J lost 4 bases, V lost 4 bases, and 4 bases had no gene match. There are 16 residues in the CDR3.

The J gene is TRBJ2-7, the V gene TRBV7-2; D could derive from TRBD1 or TRBD2 (5 bases each). Trimming removed 5 bases from V and 3 bases from J, with 14 bases in between. In germline, CDR1 is SGHTA, CDR2 FQGNSA. This CDR3 region has 14 residues. The CDR3 sequence: CASSAPGPIYEQYF. CDR3 coding DNA: TGTGCCAGCAGCGCACCGGGACCCATCTACGAGCAGTACTTC.

J is TRBJ2-5 and V is TRBV7-3; D might be TRBD1 (6 bases). Germline V gene sequence: CDR1 SGHTA, CDR2 FQGTGA. V shed 5 bases and J shed 9 bases, with 22 bases lying between them. CDR3 length: 15 residues. The CDR3 coding sequence is TGTGCCAGCAGCCACCGAGGGGGAACCAATCAGCCCCAGTACTTC. Translated, it gives CASSHRGGTNQPQYF. The full variable domain, rest sourced from reference TRBV7-3 and TRBJ2-5, is GAGVSQTPSNKVTEKGKYVELRCDPISGHTALYWYRQSLGQGPEFLIYFQGTGAADDSGLPNDRFFAVRPEGSVSTLKIQRTERGDSAVYLCASSHRGGTNQPQYFGPGTRLLVL.

This clonotype was counted ten times or more. The chain employs TRBV19 and TRBJ1-1; no reliable D call. The germline V and J ends were trimmed by 8 bases and 2 bases, with 9 bases remaining between them. The CDR3 extends over 12 amino acids. Per the germline V gene, CDR1 is LNHDA and CDR2 is SQIVND (reference sequence). The CDR3 sequence: CASSISNTEAFF. The CDR3 region has the DNA TGTGCCAGTTCAATATCAAACACTGAAGCTTTCTTT.

This clonotype was observed a few times. This chain connects TRBV4-2 to TRBJ1-1, with TRBD1 as a possible D gene (6 bases). Trimming pared 8 bases from V and 11 bases from J, leaving 24 bases between. The CDR3 has 14 amino acids. Germline lookup yields CDR1 LGHNA and CDR2 YNFKEQ. Here the CDR3 reads CASGKTGPTGGAFF. The CDR3 DNA reads TGTGCCAGCGGTAAGACAGGTCCTACCGGCGGGGCTTTCTTT.

This clonotype was seen at least ten times. V usage is TRBV5-6 and J usage is TRBJ1-5, with D possibly TRBD1 on 6 matching bases. The CDR3 sequence is 15 residues long. V was pared by 0 bases and J by 4 bases, with 11 bases between. Germline V gives CDR1 SGHDT, CDR2 YYEEEE. CDR3 amino acids: CASSLGRGTNQPQHF. The CDR3 coding sequence is TGTGCCAGCAGCTTGGGCAGGGGCACAAATCAGCCCCAGCATTTT.

In this sample, this clonotype is medium-sized. Written as DNA, the CDR3 is TGTGCCACCAGTGTGGACTACAATGAGCAGTTCTTC. This encodes CATSVDYNEQFF. The rearrangement links TRBV24-1 to TRBJ2-1; D is uncertain. Germline V gives CDR1 KGHDR, CDR2 SFDVKD. The V end lost 5 bases, the J end lost 3 bases, and 4 bases lay between the germline ends. The CDR3 length is 12 residues.

About this clonotype: The limits of the CDR3 on the DNA are not certain, so only TCRdb's listed CDR3 is given. The V and J genes are TRBV10-2 and TRBJ1-2; TRBD1 is taken as the D call from the table, unchecked against the DNA. Germline V gives CDR1 WSHSY, CDR2 SAAADI. The CDR3 comprises 19 residues, both ends counted. The CDR3 sequence is CASSVNRNQPQHFGDGYTF.

Only one count was recorded for this clonotype. The chain links TRBV20-1 to TRBJ2-7; TRBD1 matches at 8 bases. The CDR3 has 16 residues. J lost 2 bases, V lost 2 bases, and 11 bases had no gene match. The germline V gene encodes CDR1 DFQATT and CDR2 SNEGSKA (reference sequence). The CDR3, as DNA: TGCAGTGCTAGAAGTGCCCCAGGACAGGGTGCCTACGAGCAGTACTTC. It encodes CSARSAPGQGAYEQYF.

A word on this clonotype: The junction shows a germline mismatch at one end, possibly a read error. The gene calls are TRBV5-6 and TRBJ2-7, with D perhaps TRBD1 or TRBD2 (5 bases each). CDR3 length: 15 amino acids. Germline V gives CDR1 SGHDT, CDR2 YYEEEE. The DNA of the CDR3 is TGTACCAGCAGCTCGTTGGGACCGGGGAACTACGAGCGGTACTTC. Translation gives CTSSSLGPGNYERYF.

This clonotype was seen many times. The chain joins TRBV6-1 to TRBJ2-3; 9 bases line up with TRBD1. Per the germline V gene, CDR1 is MNHNS and CDR2 is SASEGT. CDR3 length equals 17 residues. J lost 4 bases, V lost 6 bases, and 14 bases had no gene match. CDR3 region: CASRGDRVSTLADTQYF. Here the CDR3 DNA reads TGTGCCAGCAGGGGGGACAGGGTTTCCACACTAGCAGATACGCAGTATTTT.

In its sample, this clonotype was seen many times. The rearrangement uses TRBV6-1 and TRBJ1-2; D possibly corresponds to TRBD1 (6 bases). Germline CDR1 reads MNHNS; CDR2 reads SASEGT. The CDR3 covers 14 residues. V was shortened by 0 bases and J by 5 bases, with 10 bases between the two germline ends. The CDR3 spells CASSEAEGGYGYTF. The CDR3 region has the DNA TGTGCCAGCAGTGAAGCAGAGGGGGGATATGGCTACACCTTC.

This clonotype was found many times. This chain connects TRBV19 to TRBJ2-3; 8 bases match TRBD2. Germline lookup yields CDR1 LNHDA and CDR2 SQIVND (reference sequence). The ends lost 9 bases at V and 3 bases at J; junction bases unmatched: 14. This CDR3 has 16 amino acids. In nucleotides, the CDR3 is TGTGCCAGCACTGAAGGGGCTAGCGGGTCGACAGATACGCAGTATTTT. Translation: CASTEGASGSTDTQYF.

This clonotype was detected ten times or more. V is TRBV14 and J is TRBJ2-5; TRBD2 matches 8 bases. J was trimmed by 5 bases and V by 0 bases; bases with no gene match: 26. CDR1 is SGHDN and CDR2 is FVKESK in the germline V gene. CDR3 length: 22 residues. The CDR3, as DNA: TGTGCCAGCAGCCAAGATCCCATTTTGTCCCGGGGTAGCGGGGACCTTCGGGAGACCCAGTACTTC. Translation: CASSQDPILSRGSGDLRETQYF.

This clonotype has only a few counts. The chain combines TRBV12-3 or TRBV12-4 with TRBJ2-7; a possible D gene is TRBD2 (6 bases). With 2 bases removed from V and 5 bases from J, the gap between germline ends came to 13 bases. The CDR3 runs to 14 residues. DNA of the CDR3: TGTGCCAGCAGTTTATCGGGAGCTCCTAACGAGCAGTACTTC. It yields the protein CASSLSGAPNEQYF.